These 14 T cell receptor beta chains originate from one sample sequenced in a study of shared clonotypes between healthy human individuals. TCRdb's table, derived via immunoSEQ multiplex PCR, lists solely in-frame clones and lacks some. The repertoire holds about 1 million clones, with about 75% as singletons. The specimen sequenced was memory CD4+ T cells sorted from blood. Subset in this sample: CD45RA-negative fraction. These receptors all stem from a man younger than 35 in good health.

This clone was recorded once. The rearrangement uses TRBV30 and TRBJ2-3; D remains ambiguous. The CDR3 has 13 amino acids. CDR1 and CDR2 (germline): GTSNPN, SVGIG (reference sequence). Trimming took off 3 bases at V and 5 bases at J, with 12 bases between the two ends. In DNA, the CDR3 is TGTGCCTGGAGCCGTTTTGGGGTAGATACGCAGTATTTT. This gives the protein CAWSRFGVDTQYF.

The J gene is TRBJ2-5, the V gene TRBV19, with 7 positions matching TRBD1. The V gene's germline CDR1 is LNHDA and CDR2 SQIVND (reference sequence). Germline trimming cut 6 bases from V and 5 bases from J; bases unmatched to any gene: 18. This CDR3 has 17 residues. CDR3 region: CASRPPPSRGYAETQYF. The CDR3 DNA reads as TGTGCCAGTAGACCACCTCCGAGCAGGGGGTATGCGGAGACCCAGTACTTC.

The V gene is TRBV28, the J gene TRBJ2-3; D is undetermined. The CDR3 totals 12 residues. Trimming shortened V by 2 bases and J by 5 bases, and 5 bases separated the two germline ends. Germline V lookup: CDR1 MDHEN, CDR2 SYDVKM. The CDR3 spells CASSLPGDTQYF. Written as DNA, the CDR3 is TGTGCCAGCAGTTTACCGGGAGATACGCAGTATTTT.

The chain couples TRBV7-8 to TRBJ2-5; possibly TRBD2 for D (5 bases). CDR3 length: 14 amino acids. V was clipped by 0 bases and J by 4 bases, with 9 bases between them. CDR1 and CDR2 (germline): SGHVS, FQNEAQ. CDR3 DNA: TGTGCCAGCAGCTTAGCGAGGGCGCGAGAGACCCAGTACTTC. Translation: CASSLARARETQYF.

The chain carries TRBV10-2 and TRBJ1-1; D unresolved. The CDR3 extends over 13 amino acids. Trimming took off 5 bases at V and 1 base at J, with 8 bases between the two ends. Germline V gene data show CDR1 as WSHSY and CDR2 as SAAADI. CDR3 sequence reads: CASSRMSNTEAFF. The DNA for the CDR3 is TGCGCCAGCAGTCGGATGTCGAACACTGAAGCTTTCTTT.

The chain couples TRBV5-1 to TRBJ1-3; maybe TRBD1 (5 bases). Germline loops: CDR1 SGHRS, CDR2 YFSETQ. The CDR3 spans 14 residues. The V gene lost 6 bases and the J gene lost 0 bases, with 10 bases spanning the gap. Here the CDR3 reads CASKQDFSGNTIYF. In nucleotides, the CDR3 is TGCGCCAGCAAACAGGATTTCTCTGGAAACACCATATATTTT.

This chain joins TRBV2 and TRBJ1-1, with a tentative D call TRBD1 (5 bases). The V gene's germline CDR1 is SNHLY and CDR2 FYNNEI. The CDR3 is 16 residues long. Trimming removed 0 bases at V and 4 bases at J, with 15 bases between. CDR3 bases: TGTGCCAGCAGTGAAGCTGGAGGGGCTTTCGGCACTGAAGCTTTCTTT. Its translation: CASSEAGGAFGTEAFF.

The V gene is TRBV5-6, the J gene TRBJ1-1; TRBD1 matches 8 bases. The CDR3 runs to 15 residues. J was trimmed by 1 base and V by 6 bases; bases with no gene match: 8. Germline V gene data show CDR1 as SGHDT and CDR2 as YYEEEE. The CDR3 sequence: CASTVFDRGNTEAFF. CDR3 coding DNA: TGTGCCAGCACCGTCTTCGACAGGGGGAACACTGAAGCTTTCTTT.

The rearrangement uses TRBV30 and TRBJ1-1, with no clear D. CDR1 is GTSNPN, CDR2 SVGIG, per germline (reference sequence). This CDR3 has 13 amino acids. Trimming cost V 0 bases and J 5 bases, with 10 bases left between them. DNA of the CDR3: TGTGCCTGGAGTGTCGCAAGAAGGACTGAAGCTTTCTTT. This encodes CAWSVARRTEAFF.

CDR3 in DNA: TGTGCCAGCAGTTTAGGACAGGGCATTACTAACGAGCAGTACTTC. Encoded protein: CASSLGQGITNEQYF. The chain is built from TRBV27 and TRBJ2-7; 8 nucleotides agree with TRBD1. CDR3 size: 15 residues. Trimming removed 2 bases from V and 5 bases from J; junction bases left unmatched: 8. Germline-derived CDR1 and CDR2 are MNHEY and SMNVEV (reference sequence).

The CDR3 loop reads CASSLTPTGVQETQYF. The CDR3 DNA is TGTGCCAGCAGCTTAACCCCAACGGGGGTCCAAGAGACCCAGTACTTC. The V and J genes are TRBV11-2 and TRBJ2-5, with D possibly matching TRBD2 (6 bases). Germline CDR1 and CDR2: SGHAT and FQNNGV. V gave up 2 bases and J gave up 1 base, with 14 bases separating them. The CDR3 sequence is 16 residues long.

The chain uses TRBV7-9 and TRBJ2-7; D is unresolved. The germline gives CDR1 SEHNR, CDR2 FQNEAQ (reference sequence). V dropped 6 bases and J dropped 7 bases, with 10 bases sitting between them. The CDR3 runs 11 residues. The CDR3 DNA is TGTGCCAGCAGTTCCGCGGTAGAGCAGTACTTC. Protein sequence: CASSSAVEQYF.

This clone has a handful of counts. V gene TRBV6-1 combines with J gene TRBJ2-7, with 12 bases matching TRBD2. V gave up 6 bases and J gave up 3 bases; unmatched junction bases: 3. The V gene's germline CDR1 is MNHNS and CDR2 SASEGT. CDR3 size: 14 residues. The CDR3 sequence: CASRTSGGLYEQYF. As DNA, the CDR3 is TGTGCCAGCAGGACTAGCGGGGGACTCTACGAGCAGTACTTC.

The chain links TRBV10-3 to TRBJ2-2; a weak D match, TRBD1 (5 bases). This CDR3 is 15 amino acids long. Per the germline V gene, CDR1 is ENHRY and CDR2 is SYGVKD. The germline V and J ends were trimmed by 0 bases and 2 bases, with 7 bases remaining between them. CDR3 loop: CAISESGANTGELFF. CDR3 DNA: TGTGCCATCAGTGAGTCTGGGGCTAACACCGGGGAGCTGTTTTTT.